This TCR beta chain is from a study of T cell responses to AZD1222 COVID-19 vaccine. Study-level findings and limits: Recipients of two AZD1222 doses showed rising Spike-specific TCR breadth and depth. In a largely white British group with more females than males, clonal diversity was possibly underestimated.

Concerning this clone itself: The antigen remains undetermined.

Data came from immunoSEQ multiplex PCR; TCRdb stores just in-frame clones and leaves some out. The table includes around 160,000 clones, about 93% detected once. Looked up from germline, CDR1 is SGHTS and CDR2 is YDEGEE. V shed 4 bases and J 3 bases; nucleotides not matched to a gene: 8. CDR3 length: 15 amino acids. Sequencing was performed on peripheral blood, taken on day 0 of AZD1222 vaccination. This rearrangement joins TRBV5-8 to TRBJ1-1; 8 bases line up with TRBD1. The receptor's source is an adult in good health. The CDR3 region is CASSHRDRYYTEAFF. Here the CDR3 DNA reads TGTGCCAGCAGCCATCGGGACAGGTACTACACTGAAGCTTTCTTT.